There are a few counts of the clone carrying this TCR beta chain. The length of the CDR3 is 19 residues. This entry is derived from a study of patients and donors after allogeneic stem cell transplantation. TCRdb ran MiXCR on the RT-PCR reads and lists one entry per CDR3 protein. Of 70,000 or so distinct CDR3 sequences in the sample, approximately 26% are singletons; the top ten hold about a quarter. The sequenced sample consisted of blood, either unsorted or a sorted T cell fraction (not recorded which). The TCR comes from a human donor who was either an allogeneic HSCT recipient or a stem cell or donor lymphocyte infusion donor (not recorded which). It is not recorded whose cells these are; they may come from a transplant donor. The V call is TRBV21-1, the J call TRBJ2-1; TRBD1, the D gene given by the table, was not confirmed from the DNA. TRBV21-1 is labeled a pseudogene. The CDR3 DNA sequence: TGTGCCAGCAGCAATTATCCCACCCAGACAGGCTGGCCCTACAATGAGCAGTTCTTC. Translation gives CASSNYPTQTGWPYNEQFF.